This T cell receptor beta chain was recovered during a study of graft-versus-host responses after intestinal transplantation. About the study: All of the recipients had induction that used anti-thymocyte globulin, then tacrolimus and steroids for around three years. General study points: Detection of GvH clones occurred in recipient marrow, and some had their first appearance in ileum or blood.

The protocol was immunoSEQ multiplex PCR, while the TCRdb copy is restricted to in-frame clones and leaves out a portion. The data hold around 20,000 clones, with about half observed a single time. Irradiated stimulators labeled with violet dye, approximately 200,000 in number, were plated with approximately 200,000 CFSE-labeled responders. Sorted cells were CFSE-low CD3+CD4+ or CD3+CD8+ proliferating responders. In this sample, this clone turned up a few times. The CDR3 is 15 residues long. With 3 bases clipped from V and 7 bases from J, the junction kept 7 bases outside the gene matches. CDR1 is LGHNT and CDR2 is FRNRAP in the germline V gene.

The chain uses TRBV12-5 and TRBJ2-7; 12 bases line up with TRBD2. This TCR was recovered from a human patient who received an intestinal transplant. Sequenced material: alloreactive CD4+ T cells from a mixed lymphocyte reaction culture, taken before intestinal transplant. As for subset: CFSE-low proliferating T cells sorted from roughly 6-day pre-transplant mixed lymphocyte reaction (GvH or HvG direction). The CDR3 region has the DNA TGTGCTAGTGGTTTTAGTTCTAGCGGGAGGGGGGAGCAGTACTTC. It specifies CASGFSSSGRGEQYF.